This T cell receptor beta chain was sequenced during a study of OX40 agonist ivuxolimab in advanced cancers. Overall study: Ivuxolimab, an antibody that agonizes OX40 (CD134), was administered to the patients. Partial responses were achieved by three patients, one with hepatocellular carcinoma and two with cutaneous melanoma.

The ends were cut back, 0 bases at V and 0 bases at J, with 14 bases in the middle. Germline CDR1 is SNHLY and CDR2 is FYNNEI. The CDR3 length is 17 residues. No patient had autoimmune disease or received systemic immunosuppression. TCRdb's copy holds only in-frame clones and misses some; the assay was immunoSEQ multiplex PCR. The data contain roughly 48,000 clones, just under 90% of them singletons. The V and J genes are TRBV2 and TRBJ1-1; D is unclear. The sample here was CD4+ or CD8+ T cells sorted from blood, taken in a trial of the OX40 agonist ivuxolimab. The sequence derives from an adult with an advanced solid tumor such as melanoma, head and neck, liver or kidney cancer. CDR3 in DNA: TGTGCCAGCAGTGAAGCCCGACGGGGAAAGGTGAACACTGAAGCTTTCTTT. Its protein product is CASSEARRGKVNTEAFF. Based on the CDR3 plus reference TRBV2 and TRBJ1-1, the full variable domain is EPEVTQTPSHQVTQMGQEVILRCVPISNHLYFYWYRQILGQKVEFLVSFYNNEISEKSEIFDDQFSVERPDGSNFTLKIRSTKLEDSAMYFCASSEARRGKVNTEAFFGQGTRLTVV.